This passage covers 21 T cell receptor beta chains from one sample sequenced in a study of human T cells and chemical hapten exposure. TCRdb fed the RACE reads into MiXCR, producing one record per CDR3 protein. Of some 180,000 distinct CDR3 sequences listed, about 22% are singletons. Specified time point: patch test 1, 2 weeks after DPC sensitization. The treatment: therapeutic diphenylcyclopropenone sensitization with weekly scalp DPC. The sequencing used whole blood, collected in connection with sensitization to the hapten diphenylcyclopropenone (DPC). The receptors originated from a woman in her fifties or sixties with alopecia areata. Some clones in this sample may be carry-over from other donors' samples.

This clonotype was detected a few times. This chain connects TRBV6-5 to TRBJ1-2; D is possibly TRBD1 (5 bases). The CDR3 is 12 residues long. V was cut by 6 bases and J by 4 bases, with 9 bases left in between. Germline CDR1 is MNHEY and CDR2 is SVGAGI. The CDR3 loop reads CASRKDTYGYTF. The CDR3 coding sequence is TGTGCCAGCAGAAAGGACACCTATGGCTACACCTTC.

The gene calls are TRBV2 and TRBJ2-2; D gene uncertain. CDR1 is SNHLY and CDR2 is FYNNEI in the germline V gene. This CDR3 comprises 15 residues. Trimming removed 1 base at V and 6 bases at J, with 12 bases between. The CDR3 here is CASSEGSGRAGELFF. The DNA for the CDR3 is TGTGCCAGCAGTGAAGGCTCCGGACGGGCCGGGGAGCTGTTTTTT.

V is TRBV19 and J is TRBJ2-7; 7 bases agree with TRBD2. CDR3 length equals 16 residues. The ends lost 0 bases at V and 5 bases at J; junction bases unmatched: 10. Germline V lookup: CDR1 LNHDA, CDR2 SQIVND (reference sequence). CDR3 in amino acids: CASSIDQGGSADEQYF. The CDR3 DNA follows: TGTGCCAGTAGTATAGATCAGGGCGGGAGTGCGGACGAGCAGTACTTC.

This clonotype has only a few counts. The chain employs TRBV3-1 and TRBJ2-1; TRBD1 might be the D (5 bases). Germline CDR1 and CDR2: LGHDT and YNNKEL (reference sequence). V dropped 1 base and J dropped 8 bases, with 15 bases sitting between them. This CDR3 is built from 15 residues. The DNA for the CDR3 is TGTGCCAGCAGCCAAGCCTCCTTGGGGCACCATGAGCAGTTCTTC. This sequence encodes CASSQASLGHHEQFF.

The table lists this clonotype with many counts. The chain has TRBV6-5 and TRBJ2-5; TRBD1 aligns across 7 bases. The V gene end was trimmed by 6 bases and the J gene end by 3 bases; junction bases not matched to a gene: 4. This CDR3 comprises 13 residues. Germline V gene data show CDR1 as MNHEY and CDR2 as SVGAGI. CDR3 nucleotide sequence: TGTGCCAGCAGCCGAGACAGGGAAGAGACCCAGTACTTC. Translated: CASSRDREETQYF.

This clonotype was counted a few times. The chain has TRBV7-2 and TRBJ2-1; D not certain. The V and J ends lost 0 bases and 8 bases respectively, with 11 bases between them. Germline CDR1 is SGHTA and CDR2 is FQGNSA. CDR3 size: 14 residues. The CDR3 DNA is TGTGCCAGCAGCTTAGCATCACCAAACTATGAGCAGTTCTTC. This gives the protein CASSLASPNYEQFF.

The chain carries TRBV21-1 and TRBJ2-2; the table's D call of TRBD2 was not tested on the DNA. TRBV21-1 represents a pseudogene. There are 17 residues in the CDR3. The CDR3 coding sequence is TGTGCCAGCATCCCAAAGAGGGGACTAGAGAACACCGGGGAGCTGTTTTTT. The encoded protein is CASIPKRGLENTGELFF.

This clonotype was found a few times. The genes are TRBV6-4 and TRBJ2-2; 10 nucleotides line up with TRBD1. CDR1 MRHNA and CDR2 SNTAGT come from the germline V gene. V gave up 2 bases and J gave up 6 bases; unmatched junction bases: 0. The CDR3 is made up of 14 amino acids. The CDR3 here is CASSDGQGAGELFF. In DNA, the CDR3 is TGTGCCAGCAGTGACGGACAGGGGGCCGGGGAGCTGTTTTTT.

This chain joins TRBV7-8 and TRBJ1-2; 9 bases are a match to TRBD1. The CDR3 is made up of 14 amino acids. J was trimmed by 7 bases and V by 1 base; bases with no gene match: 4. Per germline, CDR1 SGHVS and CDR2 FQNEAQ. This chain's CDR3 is CASSLDWTGVGYTF. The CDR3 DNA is TGTGCCAGCAGCTTAGATTGGACAGGGGTTGGCTACACCTTC.

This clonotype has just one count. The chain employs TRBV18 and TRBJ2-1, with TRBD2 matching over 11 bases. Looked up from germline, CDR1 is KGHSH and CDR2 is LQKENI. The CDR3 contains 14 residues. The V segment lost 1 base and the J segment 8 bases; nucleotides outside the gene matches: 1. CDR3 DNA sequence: TGTGCCAGCTCACCACTAGCGGGAGGGTATGAGCAGTTCTTC. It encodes CASSPLAGGYEQFF.

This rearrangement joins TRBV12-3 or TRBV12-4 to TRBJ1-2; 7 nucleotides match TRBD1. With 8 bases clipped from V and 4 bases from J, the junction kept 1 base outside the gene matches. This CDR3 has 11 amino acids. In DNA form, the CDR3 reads TGTGCCAGCGAGGGGGCCTATGGCTACACCTTC. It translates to CASEGAYGYTF.

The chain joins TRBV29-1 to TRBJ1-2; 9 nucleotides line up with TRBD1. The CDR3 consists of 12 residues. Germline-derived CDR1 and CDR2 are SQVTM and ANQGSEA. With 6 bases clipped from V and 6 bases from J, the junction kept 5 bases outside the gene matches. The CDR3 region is CSVGTGIDGYTF. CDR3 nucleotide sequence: TGCAGCGTCGGGACAGGGATAGATGGCTACACCTTC.

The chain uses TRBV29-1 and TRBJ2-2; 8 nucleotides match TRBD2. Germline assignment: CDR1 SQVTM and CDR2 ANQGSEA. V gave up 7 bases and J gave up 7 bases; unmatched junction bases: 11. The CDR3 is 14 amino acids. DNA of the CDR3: TGCAGCGCCCGCGCGGGGGGCGGAAACGGGGAGCTGTTTTTT. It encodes CSARAGGGNGELFF.

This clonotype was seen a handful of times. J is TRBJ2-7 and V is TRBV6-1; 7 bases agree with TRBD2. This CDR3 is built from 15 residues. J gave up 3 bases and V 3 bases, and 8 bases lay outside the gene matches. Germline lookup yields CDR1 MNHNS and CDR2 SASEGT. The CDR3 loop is CASSESLAAYYEQYF. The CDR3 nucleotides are TGTGCCAGCAGTGAGTCGCTAGCGGCTTACTACGAGCAGTACTTC.

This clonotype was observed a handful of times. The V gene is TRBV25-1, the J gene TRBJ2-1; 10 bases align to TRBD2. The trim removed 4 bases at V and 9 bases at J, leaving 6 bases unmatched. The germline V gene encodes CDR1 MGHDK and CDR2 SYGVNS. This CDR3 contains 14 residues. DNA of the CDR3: TGTGCCAGCAGTGCACTAGCGGGACGGGGTGAGCAGTTCTTC. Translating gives CASSALAGRGEQFF. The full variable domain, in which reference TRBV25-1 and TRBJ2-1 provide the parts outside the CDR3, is EADIYQTPRYLVIGTGKKITLECSQTMGHDKMYWYQQDPGMELHLIHYSYGVNSTEKGDLSSESTVSRIRTEHFPLTLESARPSHTSQYLCASSALAGRGEQFFGPGTRLTVL.

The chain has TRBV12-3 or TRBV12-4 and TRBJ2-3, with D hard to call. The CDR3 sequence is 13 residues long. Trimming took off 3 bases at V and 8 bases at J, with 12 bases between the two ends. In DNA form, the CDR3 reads TGTGCCAGCAGTTTCGAGCACACCGGTACGCAGTATTTT. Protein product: CASSFEHTGTQYF.

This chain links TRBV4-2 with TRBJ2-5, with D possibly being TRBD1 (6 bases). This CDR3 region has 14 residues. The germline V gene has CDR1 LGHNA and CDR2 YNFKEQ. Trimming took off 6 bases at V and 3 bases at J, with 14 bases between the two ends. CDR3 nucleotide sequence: TGTGCCAGCAGACCGACAGGCGAAAAAGAGACCCAGTACTTC. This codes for CASRPTGEKETQYF.

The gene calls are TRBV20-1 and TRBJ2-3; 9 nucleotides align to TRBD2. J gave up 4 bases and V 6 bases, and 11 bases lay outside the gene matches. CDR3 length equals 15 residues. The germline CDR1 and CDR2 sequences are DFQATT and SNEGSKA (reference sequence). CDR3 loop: CSAASLAGRADTQYF. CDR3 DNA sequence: TGCAGTGCGGCCTCCCTAGCGGGACGGGCAGATACGCAGTATTTT.

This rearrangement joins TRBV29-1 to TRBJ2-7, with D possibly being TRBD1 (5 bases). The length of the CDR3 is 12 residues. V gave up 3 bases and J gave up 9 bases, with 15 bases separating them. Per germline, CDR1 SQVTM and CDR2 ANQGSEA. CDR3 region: CSVEGPGSLQYF. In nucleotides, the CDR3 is TGCAGCGTTGAGGGGCCAGGGTCGTTGCAGTACTTC.

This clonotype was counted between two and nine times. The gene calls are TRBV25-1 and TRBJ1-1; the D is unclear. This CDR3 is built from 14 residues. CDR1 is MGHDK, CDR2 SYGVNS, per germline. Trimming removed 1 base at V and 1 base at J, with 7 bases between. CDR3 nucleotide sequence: TGTGCCAGCAGTGAATTCAGGACGAACACTGAAGCTTTCTTT. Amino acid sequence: CASSEFRTNTEAFF.

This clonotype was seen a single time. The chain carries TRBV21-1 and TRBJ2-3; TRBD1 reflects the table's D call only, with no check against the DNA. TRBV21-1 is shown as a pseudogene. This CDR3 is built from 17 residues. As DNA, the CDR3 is TGTGCCAGCAGCAAAGACCCCAGGGCTAGACTCTTGTATACGCAGTATTTT. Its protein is CASSKDPRARLLYTQYF.